The 32 T cell receptor beta chains listed next were all sequenced from one sample in a study of blood T cells in healthy people across ages (dated by TCRdb to between 2015 and 2016). Preparation of the library involved 5' RACE. The sequencing machine was an Illumina HiSeq 2500. The second PCR ran for about 6 to 11 cycles and used a J-beta primer mix along with a sample-barcoded 5' primer. The public reads were run again by TCRdb, first through fastp at Q25 and then through MiXCR, and only productive beta chains were kept. Every entry covers one CDR3 protein and lists the most common genes and DNA from its rows. The sample includes some 1,500,000 distinct CDR3 sequences, with 40% to 45% observed a single time. Clones ranked in the top ten supply approximately 4.1% of the sample. The sample consisted of blood. All receptors derive from a woman under 30 in good health.

This chain connects TRBV3-1 to TRBJ2-1; D is uncertain. Germline values: CDR1 LGHDT, CDR2 YNNKEL (reference sequence). V was clipped by 8 bases and J by 5 bases, with 13 bases between them. CDR3 length: 13 amino acids. CDR3 sequence reads: CASLRWGNNEQFF. The CDR3 bases are TGTGCCAGCTTACGATGGGGAAACAATGAGCAGTTCTTC.

This clonotype appeared many times. The rearrangement uses TRBV29-1 and TRBJ2-3; D gene uncertain. The CDR3 extends over 11 amino acids. The V end lost 6 bases, the J end lost 2 bases, and 6 bases lay between the germline ends. Germline V gives CDR1 SQVTM, CDR2 ANQGSEA. In DNA form, the CDR3 reads TGCAGCGTGGGCTTCACAGATACGCAGTATTTT. Its translation is CSVGFTDTQYF.

The chain recombines TRBV25-1 with TRBJ2-5; TRBD2 matches 7 bases. Germline V gene lookup returns CDR1 MGHDK and CDR2 SYGVNS. The trim removed 7 bases at V and 11 bases at J, leaving 22 bases unmatched. The CDR3 is made up of 16 amino acids. CDR3 region: CASISDPTSFYNEQYF. The DNA for the CDR3 is TGTGCCAGCATCTCTGACCCGACTAGCTTCTACAATGAGCAGTACTTC.

The chain is built from TRBV6-1 and TRBJ1-1, with D perhaps TRBD1 (6 bases). The CDR3 consists of 13 residues. Germline values: CDR1 MNHNS, CDR2 SASEGT. Deletions cut 10 bases from V and 0 bases from J, with 12 bases between. The CDR3 reads CATWTAMNTEAFF. The DNA of the CDR3 is TGTGCCACATGGACAGCCATGAACACTGAAGCTTTCTTT.

V is TRBV6-2 or TRBV6-3 and J is TRBJ2-7; D is uncertain. Germline V gene data show CDR1 as MNHEY and CDR2 as SVGEGT. V was shortened by 7 bases and J by 2 bases, with 9 bases between the two germline ends. This CDR3 spans 12 amino acids. CDR3 DNA: TGTGCCAGCAATGACGGTCCCTACGAGCAGTACTTC. Its protein is CASNDGPYEQYF.

This clonotype was seen repeatedly, ten times or more. The chain combines TRBV4-3 with TRBJ2-3; 8 bases match TRBD1. The CDR3 length is 14 residues. After removal of 1 base from V and 6 bases from J, the junction contained 3 bases not matched to a gene. Germline CDR1 LGHNA, CDR2 YSLEER. The CDR3 is CASSQGTGWDTQYF. The CDR3 bases are TGCGCCAGCAGCCAAGGGACAGGGTGGGATACGCAGTATTTT.

V and J are TRBV2 and TRBJ2-7; D may be TRBD1 (5 bases). Germline CDR1 SNHLY, CDR2 FYNNEI. V lost 1 base to trimming and J lost 2 bases, with 9 bases between them. The CDR3 length is 14 residues. CDR3 sequence: CASSEGYRTYEQYF. The CDR3 bases are TGTGCCAGCAGTGAAGGCTACAGGACCTACGAGCAGTACTTC.

The V call is TRBV20-1, the J call TRBJ1-2, with D unresolved. The V end lost 6 bases, the J end lost 4 bases, and 18 bases lay between the germline ends. Germline V gene data show CDR1 as DFQATT and CDR2 as SNEGSKA (reference sequence). The CDR3 has 14 residues. CDR3 nucleotide sequence: TGCAGTGCACCACTTAGAGGACTTGGCTATGGCTACACCTTC. It specifies CSAPLRGLGYGYTF.

This clonotype was counted between two and nine times. This sequence joins TRBV18 and TRBJ1-5; D remains unclear. The CDR3 runs to 15 residues. The V end lost 3 bases, the J end lost 4 bases, and 13 bases lay between the germline ends. The germline CDR1 and CDR2 sequences are KGHSH and LQKENI. CDR3 in DNA: TGTGCCAGCTCACCGAACTCAAGATCGAATCAGCCCCAGCATTTT. Translation: CASSPNSRSNQPQHF.

The rearrangement joins TRBV6-1 to TRBJ2-5; D might be TRBD1 (6 bases). CDR3 length equals 15 residues. Germline CDR1 reads MNHNS; CDR2 reads SASEGT. Trimming removed 4 bases at V and 0 bases at J, with 12 bases between. The CDR3 DNA is TGTGCCAGCAGTGCTCAGGACAGCAACCAAGAGACCCAGTACTTC. Translating gives CASSAQDSNQETQYF.

This clonotype was observed a handful of times. This chain uses TRBV14 with TRBJ1-2; tentative D call: TRBD1 (5 bases). The CDR3 runs to 12 residues. Germline assignment: CDR1 SGHDN and CDR2 FVKESK. V lost 0 bases and J 9 bases, leaving 8 bases between the germline ends. The CDR3 DNA is TGTGCCAGCAGCCAAGATTCAGGGCGCTACACCTTC. Protein sequence: CASSQDSGRYTF.

This clonotype was found once. V usage is TRBV6-6 and J usage is TRBJ1-5; the D gene is possibly TRBD1 (6 bases). Trimming took 7 bases from V and 3 from J, leaving 13 bases between them. Germline loops: CDR1 MNHNY, CDR2 SVGAGI (reference sequence). The CDR3 covers 14 residues. This CDR3 reads CASNLQGPNQPQHF. DNA of the CDR3: TGTGCCAGCAACTTACAGGGACCCAATCAGCCCCAGCATTTT.

This clonotype appeared a few times. The gene calls are TRBV21-1 and TRBJ2-3; TRBD1 was called by the table and not checked on the DNA. TRBV21-1 is a listed pseudogene. The CDR3 spans 16 residues. CDR3 residues: CASSPQARGQIDTQYF. The CDR3 region has the DNA TGTGCCAGCAGCCCCCAAGCCCGGGGACAGATTGATACGCAGTATTTT.

The rearrangement uses TRBV20-1 and TRBJ2-3; 9 nucleotides align to TRBD2. The V and J ends lost 5 bases and 10 bases, in that order; junction bases with no gene match: 7. CDR1 and CDR2 from the germline V gene are DFQATT and SNEGSKA (reference sequence). This CDR3 contains 12 residues. The CDR3 sequence: CSAAPGGRAQYF. The CDR3, as DNA: TGCAGTGCTGCCCCCGGCGGGAGGGCGCAGTATTTT.

The V and J genes are TRBV29-1 and TRBJ2-7; 7 nucleotides line up with TRBD2. The CDR3 is made up of 11 amino acids. Germline assignment: CDR1 SQVTM and CDR2 ANQGSEA. The junction had 5 bases not matched to a gene; V was cut back by 5 bases and J by 7 bases. CDR3 region: CSVTRAGEQYF. CDR3 bases: TGCAGCGTTACTCGAGCGGGGGAGCAGTACTTC.

With respect to this clonotype: An end of the junction differs from the germline gene, which may be a read error. V and J are TRBV7-9 and TRBJ2-3, with TRBD1 as a possible D gene (6 bases). The CDR3 runs 15 residues. The germline V gene encodes CDR1 SEHNR and CDR2 FQNEAQ (reference sequence). CDR3 loop: CASSLMGRGSETQYF. Here the CDR3 DNA reads TGTGCCAGCAGCTTAATGGGCAGGGGATCAGAGACGCAGTATTTT.

There are a few counts of this clonotype. V gene TRBV27 combines with J gene TRBJ1-5; D possibly corresponds to TRBD1 (6 bases). Germline V gene sequence: CDR1 MNHEY, CDR2 SMNVEV (reference sequence). The CDR3 has 13 amino acids. Trimming removed 5 bases at V and 6 bases at J, with 11 bases between. The CDR3 bases are TGTGCCAGCAGTCCCCCCAGGGGTCAGCCCCAGCATTTT. This gives the protein CASSPPRGQPQHF.

In its sample, this clonotype was seen a few times. CDR3 in DNA: TGCGCCAGCAGCCAACCAGGGGGACCTAACTATGGCTACACCTTC. It yields the protein CASSQPGGPNYGYTF. The rearrangement uses TRBV4-1 and TRBJ1-2; TRBD1 matches 7 bases. J gave up 0 bases and V 2 bases, and 3 bases lay outside the gene matches. CDR3 length: 15 residues. CDR1 and CDR2 from the germline V gene are MGHRA and YSYEKL.

The V gene is TRBV7-8, the J gene TRBJ1-3, with D hard to call. In germline, CDR1 is SGHVS, CDR2 FQNEAQ. The CDR3 is 17 amino acids. V lost 0 bases and J 0 bases, leaving 12 bases between the germline ends. The CDR3 region is CASSLAQLLLSGNTIYF. In DNA form, the CDR3 reads TGTGCCAGCAGCTTAGCCCAGCTCCTCCTCTCTGGAAACACCATATATTTT.

In its sample, this clonotype was seen once. The chain carries TRBV2 and TRBJ2-5, with D possibly matching TRBD2 (5 bases). The J call may be mistaken, given a closer DNA end match to TRBJ2-7. The CDR3 contains 14 residues. The germline CDR1 and CDR2 sequences are SNHLY and FYNNEI. The CDR3 sequence: CASSEGGGFYEQYF. The CDR3 DNA reads as TGTGCCAGCAGTGAAGGAGGCGGGTTTTACGAGCAGTACTTC.

The chain couples TRBV29-1 to TRBJ1-4; no reliable D call. CDR1 and CDR2 (germline): SQVTM, ANQGSEA. V dropped 5 bases and J dropped 2 bases, with 12 bases sitting between them. The length of the CDR3 is 14 residues. The CDR3 coding sequence is TGCAGCGTTTTTAGGGCAACGACTAATGAAAAACTGTTTTTT. Translated: CSVFRATTNEKLFF. The whole variable domain, remainder taken from reference TRBV29-1 and TRBJ1-4, is SAVISQKPSRDICQRGTSLTIQCQVDSQVTMMFWYRQQPGQSLTLIATANQGSEATYESGFVIDKFPISRPNLTFSTLTVSNMSPEDSSIYLCSVFRATTNEKLFFGSGTQLSVL.

The genes are TRBV6-5 and TRBJ2-2; D remains ambiguous. Trimming stripped 1 base from V and 2 bases from J, with 8 bases between. Germline V gene sequence: CDR1 MNHEY, CDR2 SVGAGI. The CDR3 is 15 residues long. CDR3 amino acids: CASSYWQLNTGELFF. In DNA, the CDR3 is TGTGCCAGCAGTTACTGGCAGCTCAACACCGGGGAGCTGTTTTTT.

The J gene is TRBJ2-6, the V gene TRBV28, with 7 nucleotides matching TRBD1. This CDR3 contains 15 residues. Germline CDR1 is MDHEN and CDR2 is SYDVKM. The V gene end was trimmed by 5 bases and the J gene end by 3 bases; junction bases not matched to a gene: 4. The CDR3 DNA sequence: TGTGCCAGCAGTACCCAGGGGGTTGGGGCCAACGTCCTGACTTTC. Its translation is CASSTQGVGANVLTF.

The chain uses TRBV7-9 and TRBJ2-7; possible D gene TRBD1, 5 bases. Germline V gives CDR1 SEHNR, CDR2 FQNEAQ (reference sequence). V lost 2 bases, J lost 4 bases, and 12 bases lay in between. The CDR3 runs to 14 residues. CDR3 sequence (DNA): TGTGCCAGCAGCTTACAGGGATACGTATACGAGCAGTACTTC. This sequence encodes CASSLQGYVYEQYF.

The chain employs TRBV6-2 or TRBV6-3 and TRBJ1-5; possibly TRBD1 for D (6 bases). Trimming removed 3 bases at V and 3 bases at J, with 12 bases between. Per germline, CDR1 MNHEY and CDR2 SVGEGT. The CDR3 has 15 residues. Here the CDR3 reads CASSYNGQFNQPQHF. The CDR3 nucleotides are TGTGCCAGCAGTTATAACGGACAGTTCAATCAGCCCCAGCATTTT.

The chain joins TRBV20-1 to TRBJ1-5; D is perhaps TRBD1 (5 bases). Trimming removed 2 bases at V and 0 bases at J, with 14 bases between. CDR1 is DFQATT, CDR2 SNEGSKA, per germline (reference sequence). The CDR3 sequence is 16 residues long. CDR3 protein: CSARWGVGDSNQPQHF. Written as DNA, the CDR3 is TGCAGTGCTAGATGGGGGGTAGGGGATAGCAATCAGCCCCAGCATTTT.

The chain couples TRBV2 to TRBJ2-3; 7 bases line up with TRBD2. Per germline, CDR1 SNHLY and CDR2 FYNNEI. The CDR3 extends over 15 amino acids. The trim removed 0 bases at V and 8 bases at J, leaving 8 bases unmatched. The CDR3 protein is CASSEAHASGPTQYF. CDR3 in DNA: TGTGCCAGCAGTGAAGCCCACGCTAGCGGACCTACGCAGTATTTT.

About this clonotype itself: A clone one base away is much larger, so this may be a read error. The gene calls are TRBV6-4 and TRBJ2-5, with D perhaps TRBD1 or TRBD2 (5 bases each). Trimming took 2 bases from V and 11 from J, leaving 21 bases between them. CDR1 is MRHNA and CDR2 is SNTAGT in the germline V gene. CDR3 length: 15 residues. CDR3 sequence (DNA): TGTGCCAGCAGTGACGGGGTAGGGGACCACAATGAGCAGTACTTC. Translating gives CASSDGVGDHNEQYF.

The chain employs TRBV7-2 and TRBJ2-5; D may correspond to TRBD1 or TRBD2 (6 bases each). The CDR3 length is 14 residues. V lost 5 bases and J 10 bases, leaving 20 bases between the germline ends. Germline CDR1 and CDR2: SGHTA and FQGNSA. The CDR3 DNA reads as TGTGCCAGCAGCCGCCGGGACTCTAAGGGGGTCCAGTACTTC. It yields the protein CASSRRDSKGVQYF.

The rearrangement links TRBV15 to TRBJ2-1; D perhaps matches TRBD2 (5 bases). This CDR3 has 16 amino acids. CDR1 LNHNV and CDR2 YYDKDF come from the germline V gene (reference sequence). V gave up 0 bases and J gave up 12 bases, with 21 bases separating them. The CDR3 bases are TGTGCCACCAGCAGAGATCTCGCGAGCGGTCCTGTTCGGCAGTTCTTC. It yields the protein CATSRDLASGPVRQFF.

As concerns this clonotype: One junction end does not reproduce the germline sequence, and a read error may be involved. The chain recombines TRBV4-3 with TRBJ2-7, with a possible D match to TRBD1 (6 bases). The CDR3 extends over 15 amino acids. The germline V gene encodes CDR1 LGHNA and CDR2 YSLEER. Here the CDR3 reads CASSQKTGPLYEQYF. The CDR3 bases are TGCGCCAGCAGCCAAAAGACAGGTCCCCTCTACGAGCAGTATTTC.

This clonotype was seen only a few times. V and J are TRBV18 and TRBJ1-2; D remains ambiguous. The CDR3 contains 16 residues. V was clipped by 3 bases and J by 6 bases, with 20 bases between them. In germline, CDR1 is KGHSH, CDR2 LQKENI. The CDR3, as DNA: TGTGCCAGCTCACCCCTCGGTGGTGACGTACCCGATGGCTACACCTTC. Amino acids: CASSPLGGDVPDGYTF.